This note documents a single T cell receptor beta chain sequence. In this sample, this clonotype turned up many times. Its antigen remains undetermined. Base qualities are not at hand, and no much larger clone is one base apart. This specimen's treatment or condition label, interpreted: live attenuated yellow fever vaccine strain. At each blood-draw timepoint, two biological replicates of bulk PBMCs were collected. A standard Ficoll-Paque protocol was used to isolate PBMCs from peripheral blood. TriZol was used to extract RNA from bulk PBMCs, CD4 and CD8 fractions, and dextramer-positive and dextramer-negative fractions. The CDR3 holds 13 amino acids from the cysteine to the phenylalanine. Solely the CDR3 DNA is kept, with 39 bases framed from the first base. V and J are trimmed by 5 bases and 12 bases, and the gene matches miss 7 bases of the junction. For CDR1 and CDR2, the germline V gene lists SGHTA and FQGNSA.

This sample was taken from a study of T cells after yellow fever vaccination (dated by TCRdb to about 2019). Study-wide context: The SMART-Seq v4 Ultra Low Input RNA kit was used to prepare libraries from fractions with low cell numbers. To follow T-cell clones before and after primary and booster YFV17D yellow fever vaccination, bulk TCR alpha and beta repertoires were sequenced over time. Two healthy male donors made up the cohort, one aged 18 to 30 years and the other aged 30 to 40 years. Blood samples were taken at several timepoints before and after primary and secondary immunization, and bulk PBMC replicates and cell subsets were isolated. Summary of the overall study and its limitations: After the booster, most clones that had expanded after primary vaccination were detected again (almost 97% of CD4 and about 88% of CD8), suggesting broad maintenance of memory. A small share of clonotypes was detected in both CD4 and CD8 compartments, with the overlap likely arising from convergent recombination. Because abundant contaminating clonotypes from the bulk population could be contained in FACS-sorted repertoires, computational filtering was required. Because only two donors were included in the study, the extent to which the findings can be generalized is limited. Compared with the primary T-cell response, the secondary T-cell response was weaker but faster, peaking on day 5 rather than day 15.

TCR cDNA was made using 5'RACE template switching, a step that added a universal primer site and unique molecular identifiers. Priming of cDNA synthesis was performed from both the TCR alpha and TCR beta constant segments. Library amplification involved two PCR steps, and the second step added sample barcodes and sequencing adapters. Sequencing of libraries was performed on Illumina HiSeq 2500 (2x100 bp) or NovaSeq (2x150 bp). Processing in the source paper ran as follows. MIGEC was used to demultiplex reads and collapse the reads into UMI consensus sequences, and MiXCR was used for V(D)J alignment. Using edgeR on replicate PBMC samples, clonotypes were called vaccine-responding if FDR was below 0.01 and the log2 fold change was above 5 up to day 15. Each bulk clonotype received a CD4 or CD8 identity based on whether the sequenced CD4 or CD8 repertoire contained that clonotype at higher abundance. TCRdb reprocessing: public reads trimmed at Q25 with fastp, clones called with MiXCR, in-frame beta chains kept. Each CDR3 protein gets just one entry, which takes the most common genes and DNA from the rows behind it. What appears here as the V and J calls and clone size reflects TCRdb's work, not the paper's. The sample yields 300,000 to 450,000 distinct CDR3 sequences; around 6.5% were counted once. Of the sample, over 14% is held by the ten largest clones.

The clonotype originates from a man under 40 who received the YFV17D yellow fever vaccine. This material consisted of PBMCs, taken 5 days after the yellow fever booster vaccination. The V and J segments used are TRBV7-2 and TRBJ2-1; 10 junctional bases match TRBD1. The sequenced DNA: TGTGCCAGCAGCGCCAGACAGGGGGCAGGGCAGTTCTTC. It codes for CASSARQGAGQFF.